This TCR beta chain was sequenced in a study of control samples from healthy donors and cancer patients. The germline gives CDR1 SGHKS, CDR2 YYEKEE (reference sequence). This CDR3 has 14 residues. With 5 bases clipped from V and 5 bases from J, the junction kept 3 bases outside the gene matches. The assay was immunoSEQ multiplex PCR, and TCRdb's table has in-frame clones only and misses some. This table has about 410,000 clones, more than 80% appearing once. This TCR was sampled from a man in his forties with head and neck cancer. The rearrangement links TRBV5-5 to TRBJ2-1; 11 bases agree with TRBD2. The material sequenced was PBMCs. The DNA for the CDR3 is TGTGCCAGCAGACGGGGACTAGCGGACAATGAGCAGTTCTTC. Its translation is CASRRGLADNEQFF. Full variable domain (outside the CDR3, taken from reference TRBV5-5 and TRBJ2-1): DAGVTQSPTHLIKTRGQQVTLRCSPISGHKSVSWYQQVLGQGPQFIFQYYEKEERGRGNFPDRFSARQFPNYSSELNVNALLLGDSALYLCASRRGLADNEQFFGPGTRLTVL.